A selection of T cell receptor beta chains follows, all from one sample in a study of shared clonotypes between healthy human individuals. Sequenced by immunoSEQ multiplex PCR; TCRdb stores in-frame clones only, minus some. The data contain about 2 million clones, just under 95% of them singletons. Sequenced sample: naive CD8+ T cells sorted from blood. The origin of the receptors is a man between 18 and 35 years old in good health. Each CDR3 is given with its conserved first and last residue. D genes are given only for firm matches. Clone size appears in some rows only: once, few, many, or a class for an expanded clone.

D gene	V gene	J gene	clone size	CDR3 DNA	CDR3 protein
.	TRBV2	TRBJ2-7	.	TGTGCCAGCAGTGAAGTGGGGGGATCCTACGAGCAGTACTTC	CASSEVGGSYEQYF
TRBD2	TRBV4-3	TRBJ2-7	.	TGCGCCAGCAGCCAAGGAGCGGGAGATCTCTACGAGCAGTACTTC	CASSQGAGDLYEQYF
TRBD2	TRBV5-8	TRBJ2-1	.	TGTGCCAGCAGCTCCCCGGGGGGACTCTACAATGAGCAGTTCTTC	CASSSPGGLYNEQFF
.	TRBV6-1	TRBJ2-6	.	TGTGCCAGCACTCCGGACAGCTCTGGGGCCAACGTCCTGACTTTC	CASTPDSSGANVLTF
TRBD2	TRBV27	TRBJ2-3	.	TGTGCCAGCAGTTTATGGACTAGCGGGGATACGCAGTATTTT	CASSLWTSGDTQYF
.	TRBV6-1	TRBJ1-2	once	TGTGCCAGTCACTATGATGGGACCTGGAACTATGGCTACACCTTC	CASHYDGTWNYGYTF
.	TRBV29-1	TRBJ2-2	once	TGCAGCGGACTCAGACCCCTAAGTCATAAAAACACCGGGGAGCTGTTTTTT	CSGLRPLSHKNTGELFF
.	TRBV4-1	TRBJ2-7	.	TGCGCCAGCAGCCAAGCAGGCACCTACGAGCAGTACTTC	CASSQAGTYEQYF
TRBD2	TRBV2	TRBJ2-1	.	TGTGCCAGCAGTGGGACTAGATCTTTCAATGAGCAGTTCTTC	CASSGTRSFNEQFF
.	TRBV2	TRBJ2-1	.	TGTGCCAGCAGCCTTAATGAGCAGTTCTTC	CASSLNEQFF
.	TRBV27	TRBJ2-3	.	TGTGCCAGCAGTTTTCGGGGGAGCACAGATACGCAGTATTTT	CASSFRGSTDTQYF
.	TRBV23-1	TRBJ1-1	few	TGCGCCAGCAGTCAATCGTCCACCGGCGACACTGAAGCTTTCTTT	CASSQSSTGDTEAFF
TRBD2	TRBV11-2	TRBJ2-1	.	TGTGCCAGCAGCTTAGGACTAGCGGGAGGGCGCTCCTACAATGAGCAGTTCTTC	CASSLGLAGGRSYNEQFF
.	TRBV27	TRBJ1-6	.	TGTGCCAGCACTGGCGGGGGGGTTGGGAATTCACCCCTCCACTTT	CASTGGGVGNSPLHF
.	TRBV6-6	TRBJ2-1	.	TGTGCCAGCAGTTACCTTCCTTCCGGCTCCTACAATGAGCAGTTCTTC	CASSYLPSGSYNEQFF
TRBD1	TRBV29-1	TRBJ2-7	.	TGCAGCGTTATAGATTCTGACAGGGGTTACGAGCAGTACTTC	CSVIDSDRGYEQYF
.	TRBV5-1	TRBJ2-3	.	TGCGCCAGCAGCATACATAGCACAGATACGCAGTATTTT	CASSIHSTDTQYF
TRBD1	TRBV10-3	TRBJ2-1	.	TGTGCCACCGGGGACAGCGAAACATTCTACAATGAGCAGTTCTTC	CATGDSETFYNEQFF
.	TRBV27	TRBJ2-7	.	TGTGCCAGCAGTTTGGGGATCTATACCTACGAGCAGTACTTC	CASSLGIYTYEQYF
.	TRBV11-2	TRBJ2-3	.	TGTGCCAGCAGCTTAGTTCCGGGAGATACGCAGTATTTT	CASSLVPGDTQYF
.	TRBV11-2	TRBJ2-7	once	TGTGCCAGCAGCTTATCCCCCGGTAGTAACTACGAGCAGTACTTC	CASSLSPGSNYEQYF
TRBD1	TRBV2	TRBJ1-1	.	TGTGCCAGCAGAGGACAGGGGGCCCCTGAAGCTTTCTTT	CASRGQGAPEAFF
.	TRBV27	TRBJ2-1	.	TGTGCCAGCAGTTTTGGTGAGGTCTACAATGAGCAGTTCTTC	CASSFGEVYNEQFF
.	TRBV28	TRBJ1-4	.	TGTGCCACCCACCCAGGAGGCCGCAGTTCGGCAACTAATGAAAAACTGTTTTTT	CATHPGGRSSATNEKLFF
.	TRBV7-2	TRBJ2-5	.	TGTGCCAGCAGCTTACCCCAGACGTGGGAGACCCAGTACTTC	CASSLPQTWETQYF
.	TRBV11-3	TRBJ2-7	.	TGTGCCAGCAGCTTAGTGACTGGCTACGAGCAGTACTTC	CASSLVTGYEQYF
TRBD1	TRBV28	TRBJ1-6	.	TGTGCCAGCAGCGAGACCGGGGACAGGGGAGGTTCACCCCTCCACTTT	CASSETGDRGGSPLHF
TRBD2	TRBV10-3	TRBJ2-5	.	TGTGCCACCGCCGGGACTAGCGGGGAAGTACAAGAGACCCAGTACTTC	CATAGTSGEVQETQYF
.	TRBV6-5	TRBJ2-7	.	TGTGCCAGCAGTTACGGGGTTGGATCTTACGAGCAGTACTTC	CASSYGVGSYEQYF
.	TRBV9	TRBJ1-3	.	TGTGCCAGCAGCGACGGGGGCGGTGGAAACACCATATATTTT	CASSDGGGGNTIYF
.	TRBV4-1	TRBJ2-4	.	TGCGCCAGCAGCCAAGACATCGGGGTCGGCAAAAACATTCAGTACTTC	CASSQDIGVGKNIQYF
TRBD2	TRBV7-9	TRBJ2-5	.	TGTGCCAGCAGCGATTCCGGACTAGCGGGAGAAGAAGAGACCCAGTACTTC	CASSDSGLAGEEETQYF
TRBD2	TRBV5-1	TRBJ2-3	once	TGCGCCAGCAGCGAGGGACAGCTTCTAGCGGGAGGGACCACAGATACGCAGTATTTT	CASSEGQLLAGGTTDTQYF
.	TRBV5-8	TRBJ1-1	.	TGTGCCAGCAGCTTGGCCACTTACACTGAAGCTTTCTTT	CASSLATYTEAFF
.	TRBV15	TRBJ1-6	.	TGTGCCACCAGCACCGCAGGAGGGGGTTCACCCCTCCACTTT	CATSTAGGGSPLHF
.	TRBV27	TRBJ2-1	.	TGTGCCAGCAGTTTATCATGGGGTAATGAGCAGTTCTTC	CASSLSWGNEQFF
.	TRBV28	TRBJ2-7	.	TGTGCCAGCAGTTACCGAAGGGGGGACGGCTACGAGCAGTACTTC	CASSYRRGDGYEQYF
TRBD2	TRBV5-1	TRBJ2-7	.	TGCGCCAGCAGCCAGACGACTAGCGGGAGTTCGAGAGAGCAGTACTTC	CASSQTTSGSSREQYF
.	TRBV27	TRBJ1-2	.	TGTGCCAGCAGCGATAGAACGAATACAGTTAACTATGGCTACACCTTC	CASSDRTNTVNYGYTF
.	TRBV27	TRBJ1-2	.	TGTGCCAGCAGGGGGACGGATGGCTACACCTTC	CASRGTDGYTF
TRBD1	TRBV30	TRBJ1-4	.	TGTGCCTGGAGTACGGGACAGGGGAGTGAAAAACTGTTTTTT	CAWSTGQGSEKLFF
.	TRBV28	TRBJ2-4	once	TGTGCCAGCAGTTTAGGTCAAAACATTCAGTACTTC	CASSLGQNIQYF
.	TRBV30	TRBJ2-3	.	TGTGCCTGGGGCGAAACGACCCCAGATACGCAGTATTTT	CAWGETTPDTQYF
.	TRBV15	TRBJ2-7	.	TGTGCCACCAGCTGGAGACTAGTGGGAGCCTACGAGCAGTACTTC	CATSWRLVGAYEQYF
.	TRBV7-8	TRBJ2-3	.	TGTGCCAGCAGCCCCCTTCTAGCGACGAGCACAGATACGCAGTATTTT	CASSPLLATSTDTQYF
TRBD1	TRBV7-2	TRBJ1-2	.	TGTGCCAGCAGCTTATCAGGGGGAAACTATGGCTACACCTTC	CASSLSGGNYGYTF
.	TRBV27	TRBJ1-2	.	TGTGCCAACACCTCGGGGGGCCCCCTGAACTATGGCTACACCTTC	CANTSGGPLNYGYTF
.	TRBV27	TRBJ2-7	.	TGTGCCAGCAGTTTCCAGGGAAGCTCCTACGAGCAGTACTTC	CASSFQGSSYEQYF
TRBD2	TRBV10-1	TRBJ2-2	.	TGCGCCAGCAGTGTTACGGGGGGCACCGGGGAGCTGTTTTTT	CASSVTGGTGELFF
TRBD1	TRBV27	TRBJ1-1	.	TGTGCCAGCAGTCCTCACGGGACAGAAAGTGAAGCTTTCTTT	CASSPHGTESEAFF
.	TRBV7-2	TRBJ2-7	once	TGTGCCAGCAGTCTCGGACCGTGGGCAGGGGCGAACGAGCAGTACTTC	CASSLGPWAGANEQYF
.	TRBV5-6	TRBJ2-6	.	TGTGCCAGCACGCTTTGGGGGTTTAGCGGGGCCAACGTCCTGACTTTC	CASTLWGFSGANVLTF
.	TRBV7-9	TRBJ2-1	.	TGTGCCAGCAGCTTAGCGGATCCTGAGCAGTTCTTC	CASSLADPEQFF
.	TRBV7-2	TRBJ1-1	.	TGTGCCAGCAGCTTAGGGATTGAAGCTTTCTTT	CASSLGIEAFF
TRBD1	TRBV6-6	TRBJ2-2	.	TGTGCCAGCATTGGACAGGGGGTCACCGGGGAGCTGTTTTTT	CASIGQGVTGELFF
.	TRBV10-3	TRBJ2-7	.	TGTGCCGTCAAAAAGGTCTCGGGGGAGCAGTACTTC	CAVKKVSGEQYF
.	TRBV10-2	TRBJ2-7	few	TGCGCCAGCAGTGAGTCGGGTTACGAGCAGTACTTC	CASSESGYEQYF
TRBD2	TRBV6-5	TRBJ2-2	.	TGTGCCAGCAGTTACTCTCCTAGCGGGAACACCGGGGAGCTGTTTTTT	CASSYSPSGNTGELFF
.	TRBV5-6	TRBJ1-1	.	TGTGCCAGCAGCTTGGAGGAGACAGCTATGAACACTGAAGCTTTCTTT	CASSLEETAMNTEAFF